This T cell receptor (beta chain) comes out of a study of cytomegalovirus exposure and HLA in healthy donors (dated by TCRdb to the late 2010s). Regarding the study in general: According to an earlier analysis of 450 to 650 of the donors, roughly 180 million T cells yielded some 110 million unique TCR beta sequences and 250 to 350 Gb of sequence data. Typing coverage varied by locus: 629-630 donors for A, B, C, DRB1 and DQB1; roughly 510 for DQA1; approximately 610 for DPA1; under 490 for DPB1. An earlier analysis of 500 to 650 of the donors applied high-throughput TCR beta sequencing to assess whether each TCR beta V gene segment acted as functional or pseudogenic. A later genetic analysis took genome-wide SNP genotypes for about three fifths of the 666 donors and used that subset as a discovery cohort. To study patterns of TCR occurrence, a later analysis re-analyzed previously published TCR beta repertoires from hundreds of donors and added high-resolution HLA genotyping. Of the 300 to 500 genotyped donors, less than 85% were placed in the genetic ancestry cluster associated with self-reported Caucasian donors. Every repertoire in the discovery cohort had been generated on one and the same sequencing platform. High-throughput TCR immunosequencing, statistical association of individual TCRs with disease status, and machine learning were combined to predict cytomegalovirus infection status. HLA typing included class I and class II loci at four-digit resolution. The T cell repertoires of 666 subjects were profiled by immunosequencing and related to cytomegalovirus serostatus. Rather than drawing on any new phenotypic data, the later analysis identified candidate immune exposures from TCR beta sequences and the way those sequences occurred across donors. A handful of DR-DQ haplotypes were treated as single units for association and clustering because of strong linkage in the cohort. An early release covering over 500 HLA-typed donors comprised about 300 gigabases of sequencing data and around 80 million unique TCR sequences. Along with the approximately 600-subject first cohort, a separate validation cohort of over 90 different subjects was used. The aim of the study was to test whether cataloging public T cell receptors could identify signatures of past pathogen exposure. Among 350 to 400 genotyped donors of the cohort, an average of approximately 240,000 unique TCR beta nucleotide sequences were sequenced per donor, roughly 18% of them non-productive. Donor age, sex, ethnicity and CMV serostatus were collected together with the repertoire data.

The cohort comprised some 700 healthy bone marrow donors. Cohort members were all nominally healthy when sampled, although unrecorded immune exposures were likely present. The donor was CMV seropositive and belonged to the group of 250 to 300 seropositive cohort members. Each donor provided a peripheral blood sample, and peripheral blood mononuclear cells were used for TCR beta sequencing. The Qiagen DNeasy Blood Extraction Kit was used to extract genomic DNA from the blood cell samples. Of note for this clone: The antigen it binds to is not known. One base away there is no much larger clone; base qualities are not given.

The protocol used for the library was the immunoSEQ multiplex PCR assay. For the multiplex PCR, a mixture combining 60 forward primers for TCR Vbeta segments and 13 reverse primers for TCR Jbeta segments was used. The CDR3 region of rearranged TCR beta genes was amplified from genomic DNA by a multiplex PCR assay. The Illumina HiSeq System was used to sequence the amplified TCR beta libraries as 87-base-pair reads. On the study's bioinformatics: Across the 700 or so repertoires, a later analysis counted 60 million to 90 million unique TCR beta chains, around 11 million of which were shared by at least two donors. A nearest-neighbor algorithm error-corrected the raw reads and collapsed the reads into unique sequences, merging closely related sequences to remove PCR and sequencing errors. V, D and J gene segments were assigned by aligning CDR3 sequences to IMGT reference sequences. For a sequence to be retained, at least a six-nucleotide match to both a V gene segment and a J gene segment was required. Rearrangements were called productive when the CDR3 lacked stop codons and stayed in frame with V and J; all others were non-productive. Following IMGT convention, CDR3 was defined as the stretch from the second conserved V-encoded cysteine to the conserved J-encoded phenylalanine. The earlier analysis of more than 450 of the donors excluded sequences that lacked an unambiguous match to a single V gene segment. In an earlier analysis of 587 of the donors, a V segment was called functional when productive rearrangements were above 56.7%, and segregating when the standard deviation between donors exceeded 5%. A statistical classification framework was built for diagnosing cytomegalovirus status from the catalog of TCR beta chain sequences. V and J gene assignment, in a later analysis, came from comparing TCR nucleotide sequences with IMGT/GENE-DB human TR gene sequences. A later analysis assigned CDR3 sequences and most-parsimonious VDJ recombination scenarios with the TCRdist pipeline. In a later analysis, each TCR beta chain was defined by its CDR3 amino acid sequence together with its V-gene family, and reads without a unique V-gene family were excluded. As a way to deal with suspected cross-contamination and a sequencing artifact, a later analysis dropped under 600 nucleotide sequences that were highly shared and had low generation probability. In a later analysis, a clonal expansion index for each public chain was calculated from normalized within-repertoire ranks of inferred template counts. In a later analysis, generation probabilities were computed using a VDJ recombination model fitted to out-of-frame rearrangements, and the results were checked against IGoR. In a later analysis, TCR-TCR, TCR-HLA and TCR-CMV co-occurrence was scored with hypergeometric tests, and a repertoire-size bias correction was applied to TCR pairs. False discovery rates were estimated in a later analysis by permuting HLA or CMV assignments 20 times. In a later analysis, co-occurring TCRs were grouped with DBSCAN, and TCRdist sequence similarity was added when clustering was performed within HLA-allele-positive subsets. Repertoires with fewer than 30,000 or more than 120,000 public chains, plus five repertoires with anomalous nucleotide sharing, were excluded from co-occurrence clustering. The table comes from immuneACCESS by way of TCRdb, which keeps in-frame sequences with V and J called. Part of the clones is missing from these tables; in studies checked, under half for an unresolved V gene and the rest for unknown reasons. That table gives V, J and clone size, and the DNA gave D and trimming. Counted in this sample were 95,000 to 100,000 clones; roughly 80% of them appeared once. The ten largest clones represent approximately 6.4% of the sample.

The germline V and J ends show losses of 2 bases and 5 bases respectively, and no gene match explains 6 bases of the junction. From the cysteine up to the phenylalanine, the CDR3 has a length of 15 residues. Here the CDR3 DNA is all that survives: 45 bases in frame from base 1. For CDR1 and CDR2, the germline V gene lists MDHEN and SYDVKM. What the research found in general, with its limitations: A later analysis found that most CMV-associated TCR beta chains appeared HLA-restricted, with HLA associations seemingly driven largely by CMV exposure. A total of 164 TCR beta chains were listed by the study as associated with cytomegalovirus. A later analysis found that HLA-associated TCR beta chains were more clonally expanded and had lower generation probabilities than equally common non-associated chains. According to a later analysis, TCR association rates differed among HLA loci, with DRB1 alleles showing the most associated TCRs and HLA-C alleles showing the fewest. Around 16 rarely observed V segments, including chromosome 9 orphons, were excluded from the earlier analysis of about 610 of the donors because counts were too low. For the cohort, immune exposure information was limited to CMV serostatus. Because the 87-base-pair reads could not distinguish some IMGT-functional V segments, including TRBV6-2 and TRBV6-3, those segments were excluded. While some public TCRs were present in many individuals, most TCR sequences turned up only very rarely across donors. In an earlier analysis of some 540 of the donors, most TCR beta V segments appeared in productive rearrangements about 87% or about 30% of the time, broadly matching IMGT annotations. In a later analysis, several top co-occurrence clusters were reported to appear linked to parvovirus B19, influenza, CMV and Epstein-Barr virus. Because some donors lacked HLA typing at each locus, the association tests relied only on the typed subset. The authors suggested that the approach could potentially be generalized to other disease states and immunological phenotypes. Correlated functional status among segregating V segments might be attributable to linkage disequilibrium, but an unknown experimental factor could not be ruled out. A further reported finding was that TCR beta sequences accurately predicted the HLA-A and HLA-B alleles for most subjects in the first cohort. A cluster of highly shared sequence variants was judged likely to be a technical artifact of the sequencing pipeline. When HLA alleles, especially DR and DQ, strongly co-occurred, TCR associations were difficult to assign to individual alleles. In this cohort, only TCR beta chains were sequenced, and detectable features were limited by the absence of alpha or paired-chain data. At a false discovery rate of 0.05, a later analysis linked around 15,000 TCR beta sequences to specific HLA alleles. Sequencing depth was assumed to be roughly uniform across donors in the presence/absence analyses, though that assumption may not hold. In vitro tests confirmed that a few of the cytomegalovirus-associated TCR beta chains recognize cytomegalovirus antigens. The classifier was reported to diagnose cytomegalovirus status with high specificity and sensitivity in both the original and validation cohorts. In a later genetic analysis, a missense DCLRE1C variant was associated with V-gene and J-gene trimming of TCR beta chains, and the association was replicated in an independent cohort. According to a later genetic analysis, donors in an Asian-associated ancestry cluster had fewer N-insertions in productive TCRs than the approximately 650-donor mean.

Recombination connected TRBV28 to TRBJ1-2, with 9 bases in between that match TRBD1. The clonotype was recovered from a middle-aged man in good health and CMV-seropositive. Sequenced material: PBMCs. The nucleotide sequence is TGTGCCAGCAGTTTACCGGACAGGGGCCTATATGGCTACACCTTC. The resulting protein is CASSLPDRGLYGYTF.